These 11 T cell receptor beta chains were all obtained from the same sample, sequenced in a study of control samples from healthy donors and cancer patients. Produced via immunoSEQ multiplex PCR; TCRdb's table is partial and in-frame only. The repertoire includes 130,000 or so clones, 90% to 95% of them detected once, and 12% to 15% sits in the top ten. Sequenced: PBMCs. The receptors shown here come from a man between 60 and 75 years old with colorectal cancer.

The chain has TRBV19 and TRBJ2-4, with TRBD1 as a possible D gene (6 bases). Trimming shortened V by 5 bases and J by 2 bases, and 10 bases separated the two germline ends. The length of the CDR3 is 14 residues. CDR1 LNHDA and CDR2 SQIVND come from the germline V gene (reference sequence). The chain's CDR3 is CASSSTGTKNIQYF. CDR3 nucleotide sequence: TGTGCCAGTAGTTCTACAGGGACCAAAAACATTCAGTACTTC. Looking up the rest from reference TRBV19 and TRBJ2-4 gives the full variable domain: DGGITQSPKYLFRKEGQNVTLSCEQNLNHDAMYWYRQDPGQGLRLIYYSQIVNDFQKGDIAEGYSVSREKKESFPLTVTSAQKNPTAFYLCASSSTGTKNIQYFGAGTRLSVL.

CDR3 coding DNA: TGCAGCGTCGGACAGGGCAGGAATCAGCCCCAGCATTTT. Translating gives CSVGQGRNQPQHF. This sequence joins TRBV29-1 and TRBJ1-5, with 8 nucleotides matching TRBD1. The CDR3 is 13 amino acids. V was pared by 6 bases and J by 4 bases, with 5 bases of the junction left unmatched. Germline CDR1 is SQVTM and CDR2 is ANQGSEA. Supplemented by reference TRBV29-1 and TRBJ1-5, the full variable domain reads SAVISQKPSRDICQRGTSLTIQCQVDSQVTMMFWYRQQPGQSLTLIATANQGSEATYESGFVIDKFPISRPNLTFSTLTVSNMSPEDSSIYLCSVGQGRNQPQHFGDGTRLSIL.

The chain couples TRBV5-1 to TRBJ2-1, with D uncertain. Trimming left V 5 bases short and J 1 base short, with 7 bases between. Germline CDR1 SGHRS, CDR2 YFSETQ. The CDR3 has 13 residues. The DNA of the CDR3 is TGCGCCAGCAGTGACGGTTCCTACAATGAGCAGTTCTTC. Protein sequence: CASSDGSYNEQFF. Filled out from reference TRBV5-1 and TRBJ2-1, the complete variable domain reads KAGVTQTPRYLIKTRGQQVTLSCSPISGHRSVSWYQQTPGQGLQFLFEYFSETQRNKGNFPGRFSGRQFSNSRSEMNVSTLELGDSALYLCASSDGSYNEQFFGPGTRLTVL.

A remark on this clone: The same CDR3 can be traced to other DNA sequences in this sample. This sequence joins TRBV2 and TRBJ2-5; no reliable D call. Germline CDR1 reads SNHLY; CDR2 reads FYNNEI. CDR3 length equals 10 residues. The ends were cut back, 6 bases at V and 6 bases at J, with 5 bases in the middle. In DNA, the CDR3 is TGTGCCAGCAGGGAAAAGACCCAGTACTTC. Amino acids: CASREKTQYF.

The chain links TRBV11-2 to TRBJ1-6, with D possibly TRBD1 on 5 matching bases. V shed 2 bases and J shed 0 bases, with 11 bases lying between them. CDR3 length: 17 residues. From germline, CDR1 is SGHAT and CDR2 FQNNGV. CDR3 region: CASSLKGTSSYNSPLHF. The CDR3 nucleotides read TGTGCCAGCAGCTTAAAAGGGACGAGCTCCTATAATTCACCCCTCCACTTT. The full variable domain, its missing parts supplied by reference TRBV11-2 and TRBJ1-6, is EAGVAQSPRYKIIEKRQSVAFWCNPISGHATLYWYQQILGQGPKLLIQFQNNGVVDDSQLPKDRFSAERLKGVDSTLKIQPAKLEDSAVYLCASSLKGTSSYNSPLHFGNGTRLTVT.

The chain is built from TRBV3-1 (or the pseudogene TRBV3-2) and TRBJ1-6; 11 bases agree with TRBD1. V shed 1 base, J shed 9 bases, and the junction held 2 bases outside the gene matches. CDR1 and CDR2 from the germline V gene are LGHDT and YNNKEL (reference sequence). CDR3 length equals 15 residues. The CDR3 region has the DNA TGTGCCAGCAGCCAAGGGACAGGGGGCTTTTCACCCCTCCACTTT. Its protein is CASSQGTGGFSPLHF.

The rearrangement joins TRBV6-2 or TRBV6-3 to TRBJ1-1; D not certain. V lost 6 bases and J lost 4, with 6 bases in between. This CDR3 has 11 residues. In germline, CDR1 is MNHEY, CDR2 SVGEGT. For the CDR3, the DNA is TGTGCCAGCAGCACGAGCACTGAAGCTTTCTTT. Translation gives CASSTSTEAFF.

This clone was observed once. V gene TRBV7-6 combines with J gene TRBJ1-5; maybe TRBD1 (5 bases). CDR1 SGHVS and CDR2 FNYEAQ come from the germline V gene. V gave up 6 bases and J gave up 4 bases, with 7 bases separating them. The CDR3 consists of 12 residues. The DNA for the CDR3 is TGTGCCAGCAGGGACATAAATCAGCCCCAGCATTTT. This translates into CASRDINQPQHF.

This clone was seen more than once but under ten times. V usage is TRBV24-1 and J usage is TRBJ2-1; 9 positions agree with TRBD1. CDR3 length: 14 amino acids. Unmatched junction bases numbered 10, after V lost 5 bases and J lost 12 bases. CDR1 is KGHDR and CDR2 is SFDVKD in the germline V gene. Here the CDR3 reads CATSASTGGWGQFF. The CDR3 DNA is TGTGCCACCAGTGCTTCGACAGGGGGGTGGGGGCAGTTCTTC.

This clone is a singleton in its sample. The rearrangement links TRBV9 to TRBJ2-2; 7 bases agree with TRBD1. This CDR3 comprises 15 residues. Looked up from germline, CDR1 is SGDLS and CDR2 is YYNGEE. The V and J ends lost 1 base and 4 bases, in that order; junction bases with no gene match: 4. The CDR3 here is CASSVYRGSTGELFF. The CDR3 DNA reads TGTGCCAGCAGCGTATACAGGGGAAGCACCGGGGAGCTGTTTTTT. Complete variable domain (other parts from reference TRBV9 and TRBJ2-2): DSGVTQTPKHLITATGQRVTLRCSPRSGDLSVYWYQQSLDQGLQFLIQYYNGEERAKGNILERFSAQQFPDLHSELNLSSLELGDSALYFCASSVYRGSTGELFFGEGSRLTVL.

CDR3: CASSPTLAGLTYEQYF. CDR3 DNA sequence: TGTGCCAGCAGCCCGACCTTAGCGGGATTAACCTACGAGCAGTACTTC. The chain couples TRBV5-4 to TRBJ2-7; the match to TRBD2 covers 8 bases. Trimming took 4 bases from V and 2 from J; bases not matched to a gene: 11. Germline V lookup: CDR1 SGHNT, CDR2 YYREEE (reference sequence). The length of the CDR3 is 16 residues.